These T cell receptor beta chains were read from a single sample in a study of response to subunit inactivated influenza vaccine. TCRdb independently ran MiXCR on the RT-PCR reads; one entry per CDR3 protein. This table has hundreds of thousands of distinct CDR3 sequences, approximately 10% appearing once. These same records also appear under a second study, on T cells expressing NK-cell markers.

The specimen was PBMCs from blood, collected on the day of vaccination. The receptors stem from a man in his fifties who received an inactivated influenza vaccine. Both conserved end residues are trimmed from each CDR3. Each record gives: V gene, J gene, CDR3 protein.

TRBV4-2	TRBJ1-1	ASSQERRRVGNTEAF
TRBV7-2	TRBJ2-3	ASSLGTSRAADTQY
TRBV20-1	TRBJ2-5	SAARPNQETQY
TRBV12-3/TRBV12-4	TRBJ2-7	ASSRDSPYEQY
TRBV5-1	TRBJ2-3	ASSLDGGASTDTQY
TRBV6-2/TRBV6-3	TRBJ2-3	ASSPNRGTQY
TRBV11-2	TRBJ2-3	ASSLDTLAGDSADTQY
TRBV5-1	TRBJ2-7	ASSSGSSQGLEQY
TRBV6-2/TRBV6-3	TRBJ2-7	ASSYRAAIYEQY
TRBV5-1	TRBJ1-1	ASSLGSGNAEAF
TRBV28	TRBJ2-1	ASSWPSGDYNEQF
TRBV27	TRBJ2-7	ASSRQGPFSYEQY
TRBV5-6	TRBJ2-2	ASSYRDQGNTGELF
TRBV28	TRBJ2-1	ASSLIAGLLSYNEQF
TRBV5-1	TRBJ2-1	ASSLVSGAGGPNYNEQF
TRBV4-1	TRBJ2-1	ASSIMGHNEQF
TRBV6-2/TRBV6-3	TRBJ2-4	ASSYTQRTVLRENIQY
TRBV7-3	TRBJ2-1	ASSLTRRGNNEQF
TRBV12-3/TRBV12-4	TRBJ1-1	ASSIRYRGQNTEAF
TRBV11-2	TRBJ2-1	ASRGGLAGGAGSYNEQF
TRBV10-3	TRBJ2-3	AISEGGESSTDTQY
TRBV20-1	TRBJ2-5	SALGTSGRRGYGTQETQY
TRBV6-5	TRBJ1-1	ASGTGFAEAF
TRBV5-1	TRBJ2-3	ASSPRGSGTSTDTQY
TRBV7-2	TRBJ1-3	ASSPRPSSGNTIY
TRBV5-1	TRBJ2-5	ASSLRTETQY
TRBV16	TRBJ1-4	ASSQSLGFSNEKLF
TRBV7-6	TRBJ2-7	ASSLSGFLEQY
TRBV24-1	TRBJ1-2	ATSDSLGGNYGYT
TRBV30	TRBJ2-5	AWSSSGGKTQY
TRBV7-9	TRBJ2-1	ASSHPGTSADDQF
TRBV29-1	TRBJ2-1	SVGSSYNEQF
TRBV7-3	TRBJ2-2	ASSYAIAKDTGELF
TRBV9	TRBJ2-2	ASSVQENTGELF
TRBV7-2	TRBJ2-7	ASSYGLAGDEQY
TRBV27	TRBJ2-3	ASSLRVTSGGATDTQY
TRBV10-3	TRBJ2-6	AISPLPGQGAGANVLT
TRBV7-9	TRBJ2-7	ASSLNSGRSDEQY
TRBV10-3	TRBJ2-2	AIRAENRVTGELS
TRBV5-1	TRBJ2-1	ASSLGLAGVPEQF
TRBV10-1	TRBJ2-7	ASSDFGTSLYEQY
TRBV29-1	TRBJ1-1	SVGGRVEAF
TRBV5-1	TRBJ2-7	ASSLESPAYEQY
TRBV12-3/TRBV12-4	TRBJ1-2	ASSLWGGQFNYGYT
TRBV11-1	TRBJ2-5	ASTAIPSGLVRFIETQY
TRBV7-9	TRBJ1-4	ASSHSGQGIAKLF
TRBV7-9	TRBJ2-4	ASSLGGPLGD
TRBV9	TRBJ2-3	ASSGSGTITDTQY
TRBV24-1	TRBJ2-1	ATSDHGGGSSYNEQF
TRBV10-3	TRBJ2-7	AISGGTSGAYEQY
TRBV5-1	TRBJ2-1	ASSADGKGGKQF
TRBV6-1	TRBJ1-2	ASRVARDRGAYGYT
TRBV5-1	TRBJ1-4	ASRWAGGNEKLF
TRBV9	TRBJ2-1	ASSPPGQGAMNEQF